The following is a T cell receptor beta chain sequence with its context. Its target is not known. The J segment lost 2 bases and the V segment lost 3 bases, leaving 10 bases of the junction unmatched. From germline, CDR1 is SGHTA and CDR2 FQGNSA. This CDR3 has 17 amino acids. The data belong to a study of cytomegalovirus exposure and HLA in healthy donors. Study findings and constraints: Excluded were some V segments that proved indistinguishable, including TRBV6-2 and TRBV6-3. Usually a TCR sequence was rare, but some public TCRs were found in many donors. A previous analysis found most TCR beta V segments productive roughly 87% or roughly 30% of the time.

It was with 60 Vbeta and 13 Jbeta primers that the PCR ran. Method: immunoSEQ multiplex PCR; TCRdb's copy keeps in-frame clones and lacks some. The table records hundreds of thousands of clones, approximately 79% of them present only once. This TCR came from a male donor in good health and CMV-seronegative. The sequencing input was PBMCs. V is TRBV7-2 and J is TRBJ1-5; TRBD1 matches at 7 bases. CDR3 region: CASSFGPTGLGNQPQHF. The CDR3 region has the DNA TGTGCCAGCAGCTTCGGACCGACAGGGCTCGGCAATCAGCCCCAGCATTTT.